The clone carrying this TCR beta chain was observed a few times. Its antigen is undetermined. J was trimmed by 6 bases and V by 4 bases; bases with no gene match: 5. The CDR3 runs to 15 residues. The germline gives CDR1 MRHNA, CDR2 SNTAGT. The source of the sample is a study of CD8+ T cells in alopecia areata. About the study: Treated patients swallowed 5 to 10 mg of oral tofacitinib twice daily.

Study results and limitations: Many expanded lesional clones persisted during tofacitinib (in both scalp and blood).

Indicated treatment: oral pan-JAK inhibitor, 5-10 mg twice daily. Investigators isolated RNA and reverse transcribed it into cDNA to act as the sequencing template. Clones were sequenced by immunoSEQ multiplex PCR, and TCRdb holds only the in-frame ones, with some missing. The table includes around 140,000 clones, around half detected once. This receptor was taken from a human donor with alopecia areata. This sequence joins TRBV6-4 and TRBJ2-1; TRBD2 aligns across 11 bases. This material consisted of CD8+ T cells sorted from blood, taken at week 4, from a patient treated with tofacitinib. CDR3: CASSALAGGSNEQFF. For the CDR3, the DNA is TGTGCCAGCAGTGCGCTAGCGGGGGGAAGCAATGAGCAGTTCTTC.